This T cell receptor (delta chain) is from a study of Vδ1+ human thymocytes listed by TCRdb under 2018. As for the study more broadly: mRNA-level TRG and TRD CDR3 repertoires of highly purified Vdelta1+ thymocytes from young children were characterised as a data resource. The multiplex-based CDR3 amplicon strategy had previously been validated against 5'RACE-based CDR3 amplicon generation methods. Overall study outcomes, separate from this receptor: Approximately 20% of thymic TRD sequences were found to be Vdelta2 (and few were Vdelta3) despite high sort purity, in contrast to peripheral blood Vdelta1+ controls. The use of highly purified populations and single-cell validation was advised by the authors, since misinterpretation of bulk repertoire data could be caused by unexpected Vdelta2 sequences. Many TRG clonotypes were found to be shared between donors (up to about 7x10^3), whereas TRD repertoires were found to be essentially private (max about 120 shared). No clustering by age or sex was observed, so analyses did not stratify donors by these variables. In contrast to oligoclonal peripheral blood repertoires, thymic TRG and TRD repertoires appeared to be highly polyclonal with Gaussian CDR3 length distributions.

As to this clone: Its antigen remains undetermined. Base qualities are not recorded, but no much larger clone differs from it by a single base.

Thymic samples were depleted of alphabeta T cells, then CD3+ TCRVdelta1+ TCRVdelta2- thymocytes were FACS-sorted. A purity of roughly 98% to 99.6% was achieved for sorted Vdelta1+ thymocytes. Thymic specimens came from 8 or 9 paediatric patients undergoing corrective cardiac surgery, aged from about 5 days to 16 months. After the thymic tissue was dispersed, mononuclear cells were isolated using a Histopaque-1077 density gradient. Staining used anti-TCRVdelta1 clone TS8.2, anti-TCRVdelta2 clone B6, anti-CD3 clone HIT3a and anti-TCRalphabeta clone IP26 antibodies. RNA was isolated using the RNeasy mini kit, and reverse transcription was performed with Superscript III. Multiplex PCR was used to generate CDR3 amplicons, with pooled V-gene forward primers and a constant-region reverse primer carrying Illumina adaptor overhangs. After gel purification, amplicons were indexed with Nextera index primers over roughly 8 extra PCR cycles and were then purified with AMPure XP beads. The libraries were sequenced on an Illumina MiSeq using paired-end 250 bp reads, dual indexing and a roughly 19% PhiX spike-in. Processing in the source paper ran as follows. FastQC was used to quality check the reads, while ea-utils fastq-join merged the TRG read pairs. Sequences were annotated with IMGT/HighV-QUEST, keeping only productive sequences with unambiguous V-gene assignment; clonotypes were defined by identical CDR3 sequence. For downstream analysis, the tools were VDJtools 1.1.1, tcR 2.2.3, Treemap and vegan Shannon diversity in R 3.4.4. TCRdb called clones afresh from the public reads with CATT; identical DNA rows were later merged. These V and J calls derive from TCRdb rather than the authors' analysis. The sample has roughly 55,000 delta-chain clones on record, approximately 15% of them singletons. The biggest ten clones account for under 0.55% of the sample.

After removal of 2 bases from V and 0 bases from J, the junction retains 8 bases not matched to a gene. CDR1 TSWWSYY and CDR2 QGS were looked up in the germline V gene. The CDR3, from cysteine to phenylalanine, totals 17 residues. Just the 51-base CDR3 DNA is kept, in frame starting at base 1. The sequence derives from a boy in the first two years of life who had congenital heart surgery. This chain joins TRDV1 to TRDJ1; 8 middle bases align to TRDD3. Sequenced: Vdelta1+ gamma-delta thymocytes from the thymus. The intended sense of this specimen's cell subset or site label: FACS-sorted CD3+ TCRalphabeta- TCRVdelta1+ TCRVdelta2- thymocytes. The DNA sequence is given as TGTGCTCTTGGGGAAGAGAAGGGATACGCGTACACCGATAAACTCATCTTT. This codes for CALGEEKGYAYTDKLIF.